The rows below give T cell receptor beta chains drawn from one sample of a study of T cell responses to AZD1222 COVID-19 vaccine. Using immunoSEQ multiplex PCR, the repertoire was profiled, and TCRdb retains in-frame clones only, with some absent. The sample includes some 120,000 clones, 93% of them seen just once. This specimen was peripheral blood, taken on day 0 of AZD1222 vaccination. All receptors derive from an adult in good health. Each CDR3 is given with its conserved first and last residue. The D gene is left open where the match is weak. Size values are once, few and many counts, or a class for expanded clones, and some rows have none.

CDR3 length: 17
J gene: TRBJ2-5
clone size: once
D gene: TRBD2
V gene: TRBV7-9
CDR3 protein: CASSLVSGRAAVETQYF
CDR3 DNA: TGTGCCAGCAGCTTAGTTAGCGGGAGGGCCGCCGTAGAGACCCAGTACTTC

CDR3 length: 16
J gene: TRBJ1-3
clone size: .
D gene: .
V gene: TRBV7-8
CDR3 protein: CASSHDRTISGNTIYF
CDR3 DNA: TGTGCCAGCAGCCACGACCGGACGATCTCTGGAAACACCATATATTTT

CDR3 length: 16
J gene: TRBJ2-2
clone size: .
D gene: TRBD1
V gene: TRBV18
CDR3 protein: CASSPQTGKNGGELFF
CDR3 DNA: TGTGCCAGCTCACCGCAGACAGGGAAGAATGGCGGGGAGCTGTTTTTT

CDR3 length: 15
J gene: TRBJ2-5
clone size: .
D gene: .
V gene: TRBV7-2
CDR3 protein: CASSPRTGLQETQYF
CDR3 DNA: TGTGCCAGCAGCCCACGGACTGGTTTACAAGAGACCCAGTACTTC

CDR3 length: 13
J gene: TRBJ2-7
clone size: .
D gene: .
V gene: TRBV15
CDR3 protein: CATSRDTGYEQYF
CDR3 DNA: TGTGCCACCAGCAGAGATACTGGCTACGAGCAGTACTTC

CDR3 length: 13
J gene: TRBJ2-3
clone size: .
D gene: .
V gene: TRBV6-2/TRBV6-3
CDR3 protein: CASSLRLADTQYF
CDR3 DNA: TGTGCCAGCAGTCTACGACTAGCAGATACGCAGTATTTT

CDR3 length: 15
J gene: TRBJ2-2
clone size: .
D gene: .
V gene: TRBV7-5
CDR3 protein: CARSLGKTCTGELFF
CDR3 DNA: TGTGCCAGAAGCCTGGGGAAGACCTGCACCGGGGAGCTGTTTTTT

CDR3 length: 13
J gene: TRBJ1-1
clone size: .
D gene: .
V gene: TRBV10-3
CDR3 protein: CAISESWSTEAFF
CDR3 DNA: TGTGCCATCAGTGAGTCCTGGTCAACTGAAGCTTTCTTT

CDR3 length: 15
J gene: TRBJ2-3
clone size: .
D gene: .
V gene: TRBV5-6
CDR3 protein: CASSFGIPSTDTQYF
CDR3 DNA: TGTGCCAGCAGCTTTGGGATTCCTAGCACAGATACGCAGTATTTT

CDR3 length: 13
J gene: TRBJ1-4
clone size: .
D gene: TRBD1
V gene: TRBV27
CDR3 protein: CASSWTGNEKLFF
CDR3 DNA: TGTGCCAGCAGTTGGACAGGGAATGAAAAACTGTTTTTT

CDR3 length: 14
J gene: TRBJ2-4
clone size: .
D gene: TRBD2
V gene: TRBV19
CDR3 protein: CASAAGTSGNIQYF
CDR3 DNA: TGTGCCAGTGCCGCCGGGACTAGTGGGAACATTCAGTACTTC

CDR3 length: 14
J gene: TRBJ2-5
clone size: once
D gene: .
V gene: TRBV15
CDR3 protein: CATSRGDAGETQYF
CDR3 DNA: TGTGCCACCAGCAGAGGGGACGCCGGGGAGACCCAGTACTTC

CDR3 length: 18
J gene: TRBJ2-1
clone size: .
D gene: .
V gene: TRBV10-2
CDR3 protein: CASEPRSGPGLNYNEQFF
CDR3 DNA: TGCGCCAGCGAACCCCGGAGTGGCCCGGGTCTGAACTACAATGAGCAGTTCTTC

CDR3 length: 13
J gene: TRBJ2-7
clone size: .
D gene: .
V gene: TRBV7-3
CDR3 protein: CASSVGTLDEQYF
CDR3 DNA: TGTGCCAGCAGCGTAGGGACATTGGACGAGCAGTACTTC

CDR3 length: 15
J gene: TRBJ1-1
clone size: .
D gene: .
V gene: TRBV15
CDR3 protein: CATSRAGTRATEAFF
CDR3 DNA: TGTGCCACCAGCAGAGCCGGGACCCGGGCGACTGAAGCTTTCTTT

CDR3 length: 13
J gene: TRBJ1-3
clone size: .
D gene: .
V gene: TRBV29-1
CDR3 protein: CSVVVDSGNTIYF
CDR3 DNA: TGCAGCGTTGTGGTCGACTCTGGAAACACCATATATTTT

CDR3 length: 13
J gene: TRBJ1-1
clone size: .
D gene: .
V gene: TRBV10-3
CDR3 protein: CAISESGGTEAFF
CDR3 DNA: TGTGCCATCAGTGAATCCGGGGGCACTGAAGCTTTCTTT

CDR3 length: 16
J gene: TRBJ2-3
clone size: .
D gene: TRBD2
V gene: TRBV28
CDR3 protein: CASSPASGRWADTQYF
CDR3 DNA: TGTGCCAGCAGCCCGGCTAGCGGGAGGTGGGCAGATACGCAGTATTTT

CDR3 length: 14
J gene: TRBJ1-1
clone size: .
D gene: TRBD1
V gene: TRBV5-4
CDR3 protein: CASSLGRGPGEAFF
CDR3 DNA: TGTGCCAGCAGCTTGGGCAGGGGGCCTGGTGAAGCTTTCTTT

CDR3 length: 15
J gene: TRBJ2-7
clone size: .
D gene: TRBD2
V gene: TRBV4-1
CDR3 protein: CASSQAGTSVFEQYF
CDR3 DNA: TGCGCCAGCAGCCAAGCCGGGACTAGCGTTTTCGAGCAGTACTTC

CDR3 length: 14
J gene: TRBJ1-4
clone size: few
D gene: .
V gene: TRBV7-9
CDR3 protein: CASSLYPPNEKLFF
CDR3 DNA: TGTGCCAGCAGCTTATATCCGCCTAATGAAAAACTGTTTTTT

CDR3 length: 16
J gene: TRBJ2-2
clone size: .
D gene: .
V gene: TRBV11-3
CDR3 protein: CASSSGKIGGTGELFF
CDR3 DNA: TGTGCCAGCAGCTCCGGAAAGATAGGGGGCACCGGGGAGCTGTTTTTT

CDR3 length: 13
J gene: TRBJ1-4
clone size: .
D gene: .
V gene: TRBV6-1
CDR3 protein: CASSEHLNEKLFF
CDR3 DNA: TGTGCCAGCAGTGAACACCTGAATGAAAAACTGTTTTTT

CDR3 length: 17
J gene: TRBJ1-2
clone size: .
D gene: TRBD1
V gene: TRBV25-1
CDR3 protein: CASSELEPTGNTHGYTF
CDR3 DNA: TGTGCCAGCAGTGAACTCGAACCGACAGGGAACACCCATGGCTACACCTTC

CDR3 length: 15
J gene: TRBJ2-7
clone size: .
D gene: TRBD1
V gene: TRBV19
CDR3 protein: CASTPSGTGVPEQYF
CDR3 DNA: TGTGCCAGTACCCCGTCAGGGACAGGGGTCCCCGAGCAGTACTTC

CDR3 length: 14
J gene: TRBJ1-5
clone size: once
D gene: TRBD1
V gene: TRBV6-5
CDR3 protein: CASRRDRDNQPQHF
CDR3 DNA: TGTGCCAGCAGAAGGGACAGGGATAATCAGCCCCAGCATTTT

CDR3 length: 14
J gene: TRBJ1-1
clone size: .
D gene: .
V gene: TRBV20-1
CDR3 protein: CSASPPGANTEAFF
CDR3 DNA: TGCAGTGCTAGTCCCCCGGGGGCGAACACTGAAGCTTTCTTT

CDR3 length: 13
J gene: TRBJ1-1
clone size: .
D gene: .
V gene: TRBV28
CDR3 protein: CASSIGGNTEAFF
CDR3 DNA: TGTGCCAGCAGTATAGGGGGGAACACTGAAGCTTTCTTT